A single T cell receptor beta chain is shown here with its context. As yet, its antigen is unknown. This entry is derived from a study of blood T cells in healthy people across ages. The study, taken as a whole, reports: Unsorted PBMCs ruled out conclusive naive versus antigen-experienced comparison. Naive T cell percentage showed a strong correlation with TCR beta diversity.

The CDR3 is 16 residues long. CDR1 is SGHAT and CDR2 is FQNNGV in the germline V gene. V was pared by 0 bases and J by 3 bases, with 6 bases of the junction left unmatched. A second PCR of roughly 7 to 11 cycles used a sample-barcoded 5' primer and a J-beta primer mix. One entry per CDR3 protein results from TCRdb running MiXCR on the 5' RACE reads. The sample holds some 1.8 million distinct CDR3 sequences; more than 35% are singletons and the top ten take around 23%. This chain joins TRBV11-2 and TRBJ2-3; 7 nucleotides line up with TRBD1. The TCR was taken from a human donor in good health. The sequenced sample consisted of blood. This chain's CDR3 is CASSLEGRQGTDTQYF. The CDR3 nucleotides read TGTGCCAGCAGCTTAGAGGGGAGACAGGGAACAGATACGCAGTATTTT.